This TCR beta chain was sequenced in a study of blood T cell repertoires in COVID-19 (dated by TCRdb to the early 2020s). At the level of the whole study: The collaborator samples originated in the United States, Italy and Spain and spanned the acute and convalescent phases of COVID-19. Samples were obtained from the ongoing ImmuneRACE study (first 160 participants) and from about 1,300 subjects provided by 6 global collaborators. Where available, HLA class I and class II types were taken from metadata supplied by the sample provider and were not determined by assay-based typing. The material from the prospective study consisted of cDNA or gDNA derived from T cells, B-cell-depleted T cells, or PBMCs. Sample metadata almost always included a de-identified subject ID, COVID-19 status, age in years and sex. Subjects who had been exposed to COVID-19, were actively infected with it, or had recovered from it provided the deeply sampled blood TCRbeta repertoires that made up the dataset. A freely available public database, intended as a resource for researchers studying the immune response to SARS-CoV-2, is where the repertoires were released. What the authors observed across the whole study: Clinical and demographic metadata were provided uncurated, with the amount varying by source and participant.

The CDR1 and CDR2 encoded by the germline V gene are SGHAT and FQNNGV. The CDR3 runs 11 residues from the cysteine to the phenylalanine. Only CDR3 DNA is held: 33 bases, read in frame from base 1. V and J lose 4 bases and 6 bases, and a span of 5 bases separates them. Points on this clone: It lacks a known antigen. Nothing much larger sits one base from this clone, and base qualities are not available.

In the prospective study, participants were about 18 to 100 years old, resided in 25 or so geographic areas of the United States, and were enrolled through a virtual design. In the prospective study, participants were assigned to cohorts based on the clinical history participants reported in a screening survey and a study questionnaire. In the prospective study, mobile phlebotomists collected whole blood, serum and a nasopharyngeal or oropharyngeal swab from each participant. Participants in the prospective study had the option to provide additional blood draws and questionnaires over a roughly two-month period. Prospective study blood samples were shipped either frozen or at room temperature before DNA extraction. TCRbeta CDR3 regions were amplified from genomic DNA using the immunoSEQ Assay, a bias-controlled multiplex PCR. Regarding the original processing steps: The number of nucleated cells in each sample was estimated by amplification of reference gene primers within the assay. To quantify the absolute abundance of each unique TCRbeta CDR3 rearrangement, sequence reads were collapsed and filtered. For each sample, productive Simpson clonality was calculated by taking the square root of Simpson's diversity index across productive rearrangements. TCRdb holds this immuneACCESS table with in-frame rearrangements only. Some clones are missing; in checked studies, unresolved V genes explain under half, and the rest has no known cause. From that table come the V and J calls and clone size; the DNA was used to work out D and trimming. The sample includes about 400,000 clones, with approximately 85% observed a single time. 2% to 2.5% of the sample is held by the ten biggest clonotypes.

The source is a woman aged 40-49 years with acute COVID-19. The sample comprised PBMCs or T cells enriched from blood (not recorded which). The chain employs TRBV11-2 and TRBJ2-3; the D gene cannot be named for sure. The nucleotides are TGTGCCAGCAGCTCCGTGGATACGCAGTATTTT. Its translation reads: CASSSVDTQYF.